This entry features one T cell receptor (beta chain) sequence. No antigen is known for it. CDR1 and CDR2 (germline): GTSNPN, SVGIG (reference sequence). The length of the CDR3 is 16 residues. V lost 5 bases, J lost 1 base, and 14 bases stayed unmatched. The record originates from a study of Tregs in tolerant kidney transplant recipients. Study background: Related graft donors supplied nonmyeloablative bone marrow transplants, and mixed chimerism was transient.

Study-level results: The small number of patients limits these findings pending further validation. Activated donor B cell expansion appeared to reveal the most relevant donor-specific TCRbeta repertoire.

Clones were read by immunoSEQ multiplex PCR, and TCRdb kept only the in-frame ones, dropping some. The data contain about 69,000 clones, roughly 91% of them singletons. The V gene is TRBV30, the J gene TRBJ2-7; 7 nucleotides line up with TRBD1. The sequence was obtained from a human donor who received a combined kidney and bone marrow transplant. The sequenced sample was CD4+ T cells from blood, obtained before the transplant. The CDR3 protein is CAWPGQLTRASYEQYF. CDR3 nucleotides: TGTGCCTGGCCGGGACAGCTAACGCGGGCATCCTACGAGCAGTACTTC. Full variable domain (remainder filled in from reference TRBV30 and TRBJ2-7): SQTIHQWPATLVQPVGSPLSLECTVEGTSNPNLYWYRQAAGRGLQLLFYSVGIGQISSEVPQNLSASRPQDRQFILSSKKLLLSDSGFYLCAWPGQLTRASYEQYFGPGTRLTVT.